Below, 16 T cell receptor beta chains from the same sample are listed, as sequenced in a study of T cells in Graves' hyperthyroidism and ophthalmopathy. Amplified TCR beta CDR3 regions came from RNA transcripts. The TCR CDR3 was amplified in a first-round RT-PCR using the HTBI primer set. TCRdb used MiXCR to reprocess the multiplex PCR reads, holding one entry per CDR3 protein. The table records 300,000 to 400,000 distinct CDR3 sequences, more than 11% of them present only once. Material for sequencing was blood. The receptor source for this set is a woman in her sixties or seventies with Graves' hyperthyroidism.

This clonotype was observed at least ten times. The chain combines TRBV27 with TRBJ2-7, with D perhaps assigned TRBD1 or TRBD2 (5 bases each). CDR3 length equals 14 residues. V was pared by 4 bases and J by 6 bases, with 16 bases between. The germline V gene has CDR1 MNHEY and CDR2 SMNVEV (reference sequence). The CDR3 DNA reads TGTGCCAGCAGTTCCCAGCGGTTCAGGGTCGAGCAGTACTTC. This encodes CASSSQRFRVEQYF.

This clonotype was detected ten times or more. The genes are TRBV20-1 and TRBJ2-7; D is undetermined. Deletions cut 4 bases from V and 4 bases from J, with 14 bases between. This CDR3 has 13 amino acids. Looked up from germline, CDR1 is DFQATT and CDR2 is SNEGSKA (reference sequence). This CDR3 reads CSATRPYVYEQYF. In DNA, the CDR3 is TGCAGTGCTACTCGGCCCTATGTTTACGAGCAGTACTTC.

This clonotype was observed at least ten times. V and J are TRBV11-1 and TRBJ1-1; D not certain. CDR3 length equals 13 residues. Germline V gene sequence: CDR1 SGHAT, CDR2 FQDESV (reference sequence). V lost 1 base and J lost 1, with 4 bases in between. In nucleotides, the CDR3 is TGTGCCAGCAGCTTAGTTTCGAACACTGAAGCTTTCTTT. It translates to CASSLVSNTEAFF. The full variable domain, its missing parts supplied by reference TRBV11-1 and TRBJ1-1, is EAEVAQSPRYKITEKSQAVAFWCDPISGHATLYWYRQILGQGPELLVQFQDESVVDDSQLPKDRFSAERLKGVDSTLKIQPAELGDSAMYLCASSLVSNTEAFFGQGTRLTVV.

There are many counts of this clonotype. V and J are TRBV3-1 and TRBJ2-7; TRBD1 might be the D (6 bases). The CDR3 length is 17 residues. Germline V CDR1 and CDR2: LGHDT, YNNKEL (reference sequence). V was pared by 4 bases and J by 5 bases, with 24 bases between. The CDR3 region is CASSPRFPGHPRDEQYF. CDR3 sequence (DNA): TGTGCCAGCAGCCCGCGTTTCCCGGGACACCCAAGGGACGAGCAGTACTTC.

The chain joins TRBV15 to TRBJ2-1; no clear D gene. This CDR3 region has 15 residues. Germline loops: CDR1 LNHNV, CDR2 YYDKDF (reference sequence). The germline V and J ends were trimmed by 5 bases and 8 bases, with 19 bases remaining between them. The CDR3 sequence is CATSPYPGPPYEQFF. The CDR3 coding sequence is TGTGCCACCAGCCCGTACCCTGGGCCCCCGTATGAGCAGTTCTTC.

This clonotype has more than one count but fewer than ten. The rearrangement uses TRBV20-1 and TRBJ2-5; possibly TRBD2 for D (7 bases). CDR1 DFQATT and CDR2 SNEGSKA come from the germline V gene (reference sequence). The CDR3 has 16 amino acids. Between the trimmed V and J ends, which lost 0 bases and 0 bases, there was a span of 14 bases. CDR3 in amino acids: CSAREGGGLNQETQYF. The CDR3 region has the DNA TGCAGTGCTAGAGAGGGAGGGGGGCTAAACCAAGAGACCCAGTACTTC.

This clonotype was observed a single time. The chain joins TRBV11-2 to TRBJ2-1; 14 nucleotides agree with TRBD2. The CDR3 runs 17 residues. V lost 6 bases and J lost 9; bases outside the gene matches: 13. Germline assignment: CDR1 SGHAT and CDR2 FQNNGV. The CDR3 bases are TGTGCCAGCAGGGGGGGAACCGGGACTAGCGGGAGAACTGAGCAGTTCTTC. This gives the protein CASRGGTGTSGRTEQFF.

This clonotype was picked up a small number of times. This chain connects TRBV4-1 to TRBJ2-3, with TRBD2 matching 13 bases. This CDR3 has 16 amino acids. With V trimmed by 4 bases and J by 6 bases, 7 bases remained unmatched. Germline assignment: CDR1 MGHRA and CDR2 YSYEKL. This CDR3 is CASSPSRTSGSDTQYF. CDR3 DNA sequence: TGCGCCAGCAGCCCTTCTCGGACTAGCGGGAGTGATACGCAGTATTTT.

This clonotype was found many times. The rearrangement uses TRBV7-2 and TRBJ2-5, with TRBD2 matching over 8 bases. Unmatched junction bases numbered 12, after V lost 2 bases and J lost 4 bases. The germline V gene has CDR1 SGHTA and CDR2 FQGNSA. There are 17 residues in the CDR3. CDR3 sequence reads: CASSLMGRAGVGETQYF. DNA for the CDR3: TGTGCCAGCAGCTTAATGGGGCGAGCGGGAGTCGGAGAGACCCAGTACTTC.

The chain is built from TRBV12-3 or TRBV12-4 and TRBJ1-5; 7 nucleotides match TRBD1. This CDR3 contains 14 residues. V lost 4 bases to trimming and J lost 6 bases; unmatched junction nucleotides: 6. CDR3 amino acids: CASSSDRAGQPQHF. The CDR3 DNA reads TGTGCCAGCAGTTCCGACAGGGCGGGTCAGCCCCAGCATTTT.

This chain connects TRBV11-1 to TRBJ2-7; weak D call: TRBD2 (6 bases). The CDR3 length is 12 residues. In germline, CDR1 is SGHAT, CDR2 FQDESV (reference sequence). Deletions cut 6 bases from V and 6 bases from J, with 12 bases between. CDR3 DNA sequence: TGTGCCAGCAGGCGGGAAGTTGGCGAGCAGTACTTC. This codes for CASRREVGEQYF.

This clonotype has at least ten counts. This chain connects TRBV24-1 to TRBJ2-1, with D unresolved. The CDR3 length is 16 residues. The V gene lost 2 bases and the J gene lost 0 bases, with 10 bases spanning the gap. CDR1 and CDR2 (germline): KGHDR, SFDVKD. The CDR3 sequence is CATSDSSRLSYNEQFF. The CDR3 bases are TGTGCCACCAGTGATTCCAGCCGACTCTCCTACAATGAGCAGTTCTTC.

This clonotype showed up many times. J is TRBJ2-7 and V is TRBV12-3 or TRBV12-4, with D perhaps TRBD2 (6 bases). This CDR3 contains 14 residues. Trimming took 6 bases from V and 0 from J, leaving 12 bases between them. The CDR3 reads CASRKDYVSYEQYF. In nucleotides, the CDR3 is TGTGCCAGCAGGAAGGACTATGTCTCCTACGAGCAGTACTTC.

The table lists this clonotype with a few counts. The chain links TRBV20-1 to TRBJ2-5; a possible D gene is TRBD2 (6 bases). The CDR3 is made up of 15 amino acids. CDR1 and CDR2 from the germline V gene are DFQATT and SNEGSKA (reference sequence). Trimming removed 0 bases from V and 4 bases from J, with 15 bases in between. The CDR3 protein is CSARDSGARLETQYF. The CDR3 nucleotides read TGCAGTGCTAGAGATTCGGGAGCGAGGTTAGAGACCCAGTACTTC.

This clonotype was seen many times. The chain couples TRBV5-5 to TRBJ2-2; 9 positions match TRBD1. Germline V CDR1 and CDR2: SGHKS, YYEKEE (reference sequence). The CDR3 is made up of 16 amino acids. After removal of 4 bases from V and 5 bases from J, the junction contained 9 bases not matched to a gene. DNA of the CDR3: TGTGCCAGCAGCAAACAGGGGGCGCGGGAAACCGGGGAGCTGTTTTTT. Encoded protein: CASSKQGARETGELFF.

The chain uses TRBV6-2 or TRBV6-3 and TRBJ1-2; 7 bases match TRBD1. Germline CDR1 and CDR2: MNHEY and SVGEGT. This CDR3 has 14 amino acids. With 6 bases clipped from V and 6 bases from J, the junction kept 10 bases outside the gene matches. The CDR3 reads CASSRTRDSHGYTF. The CDR3 DNA sequence: TGTGCCAGCAGCAGAACCAGGGACAGCCATGGCTACACCTTC.